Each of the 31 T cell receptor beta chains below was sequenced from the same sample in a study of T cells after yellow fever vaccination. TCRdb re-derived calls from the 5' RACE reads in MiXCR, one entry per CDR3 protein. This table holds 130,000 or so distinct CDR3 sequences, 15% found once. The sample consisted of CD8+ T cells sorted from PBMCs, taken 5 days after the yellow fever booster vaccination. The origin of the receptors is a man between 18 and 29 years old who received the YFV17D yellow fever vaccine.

In DNA, the CDR3 is TGCGCCAGCAGCCAAGATCCCCTCTCTGGGGCCAACGTCCTGACTTTC. This codes for CASSQDPLSGANVLTF. The V and J genes are TRBV4-3 and TRBJ2-6; no clear D gene. V lost 0 bases and J 0 bases, leaving 6 bases between the germline ends. This CDR3 has 16 amino acids. The germline V gene encodes CDR1 LGHNA and CDR2 YSLEER.

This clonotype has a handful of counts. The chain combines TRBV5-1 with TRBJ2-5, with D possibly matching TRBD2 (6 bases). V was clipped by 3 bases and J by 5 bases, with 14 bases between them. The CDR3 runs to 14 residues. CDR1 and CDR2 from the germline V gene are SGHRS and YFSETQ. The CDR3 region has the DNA TGCGCCAGCAGCTCGGTCCGACTAGTGGAGACCCAGTACTTC. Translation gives CASSSVRLVETQYF.

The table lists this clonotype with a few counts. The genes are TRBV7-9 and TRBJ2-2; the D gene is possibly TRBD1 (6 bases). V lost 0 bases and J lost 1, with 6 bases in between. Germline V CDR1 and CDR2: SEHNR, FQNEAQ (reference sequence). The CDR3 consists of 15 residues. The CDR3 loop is CASSLAGQNTGELFF. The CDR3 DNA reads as TGTGCCAGCAGCTTAGCGGGACAGAACACCGGGGAGCTGTTTTTT.

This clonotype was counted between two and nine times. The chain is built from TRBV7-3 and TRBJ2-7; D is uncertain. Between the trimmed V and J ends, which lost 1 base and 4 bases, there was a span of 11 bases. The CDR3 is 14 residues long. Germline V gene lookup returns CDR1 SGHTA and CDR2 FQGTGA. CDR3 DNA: TGTGCCAGCAGCTTAAAGTGGGGAAGGTACGAGCAGTACGTC. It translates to CASSLKWGRYEQYV.

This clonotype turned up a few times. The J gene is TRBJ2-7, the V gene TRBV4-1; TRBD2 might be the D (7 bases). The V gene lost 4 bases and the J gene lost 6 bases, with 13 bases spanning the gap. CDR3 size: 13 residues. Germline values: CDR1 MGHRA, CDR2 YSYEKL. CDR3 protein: CASSPIGGGEQYV. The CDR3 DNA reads TGCGCCAGCAGCCCGATAGGGGGGGGCGAGCAGTACGTC.

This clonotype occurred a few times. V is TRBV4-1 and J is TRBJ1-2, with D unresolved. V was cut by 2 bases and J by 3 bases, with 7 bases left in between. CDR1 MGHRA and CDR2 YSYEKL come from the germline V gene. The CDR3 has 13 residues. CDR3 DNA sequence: TGCGCCAGCAGCCAACAGGACCACTATGGCTACACCTTC. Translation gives CASSQQDHYGYTF.

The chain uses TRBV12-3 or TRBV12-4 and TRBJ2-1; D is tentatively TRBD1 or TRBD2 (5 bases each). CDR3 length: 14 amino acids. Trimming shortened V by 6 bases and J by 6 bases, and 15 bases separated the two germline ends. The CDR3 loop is CASRAGTDLNEQFF. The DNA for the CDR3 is TGTGCCAGCAGGGCCGGGACGGACCTCAATGAGCAGTTCTTC.

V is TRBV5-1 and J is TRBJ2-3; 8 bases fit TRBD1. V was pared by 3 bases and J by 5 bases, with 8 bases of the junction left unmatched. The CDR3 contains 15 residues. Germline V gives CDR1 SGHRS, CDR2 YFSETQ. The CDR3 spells CASSSLGRGRDTQYF. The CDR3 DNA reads TGCGCCAGCAGCTCCCTGGGCAGGGGGCGAGATACGCAGTATTTT. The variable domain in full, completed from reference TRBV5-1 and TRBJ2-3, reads KAGVTQTPRYLIKTRGQQVTLSCSPISGHRSVSWYQQTPGQGLQFLFEYFSETQRNKGNFPGRFSGRQFSNSRSEMNVSTLELGDSALYLCASSSLGRGRDTQYFGPGTRLTVL.

The CDR3 spells CASSFGGAVNEQFF. The DNA of the CDR3 is TGTGCCAGCAGTTTCGGGGGGGCGGTGAATGAGCAGTTCTTC. The V gene is TRBV27, the J gene TRBJ2-1; 8 nucleotides agree with TRBD2. Trimming took 3 bases from V and 7 from J; bases not matched to a gene: 5. Germline values: CDR1 MNHEY, CDR2 SMNVEV (reference sequence). The CDR3 sequence is 14 residues long.

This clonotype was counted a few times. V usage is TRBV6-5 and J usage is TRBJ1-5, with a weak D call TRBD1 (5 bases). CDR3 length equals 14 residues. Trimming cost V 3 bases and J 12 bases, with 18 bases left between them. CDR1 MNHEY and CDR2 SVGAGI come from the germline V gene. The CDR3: CASSYGGWDGYQHF. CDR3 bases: TGTGCCAGCAGTTATGGCGGGTGGGACGGCTACCAGCATTTT.

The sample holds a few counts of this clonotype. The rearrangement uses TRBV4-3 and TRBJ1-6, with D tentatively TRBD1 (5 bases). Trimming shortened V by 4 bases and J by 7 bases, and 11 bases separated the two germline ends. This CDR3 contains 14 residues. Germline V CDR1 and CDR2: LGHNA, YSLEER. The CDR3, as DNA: TGCGCCAGCAGCCCTGGGACTGGGAATTCACCCCTCCACTTT. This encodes CASSPGTGNSPLHF.

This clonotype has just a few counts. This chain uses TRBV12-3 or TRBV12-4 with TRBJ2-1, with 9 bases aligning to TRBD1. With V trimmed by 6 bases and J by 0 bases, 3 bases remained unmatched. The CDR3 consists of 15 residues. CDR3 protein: CASRGQGSSYNEQFF. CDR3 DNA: TGTGCCAGCAGGGGACAGGGAAGCTCCTACAATGAGCAGTTCTTC.

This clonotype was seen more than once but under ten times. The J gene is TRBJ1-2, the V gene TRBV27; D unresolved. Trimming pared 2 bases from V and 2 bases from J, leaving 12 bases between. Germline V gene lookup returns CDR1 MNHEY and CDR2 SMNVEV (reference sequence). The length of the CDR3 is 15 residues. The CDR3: CASSLTLVGNYGYTF. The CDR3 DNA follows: TGTGCCAGCAGTTTAACCCTGGTGGGAAACTATGGCTACACCTTC.

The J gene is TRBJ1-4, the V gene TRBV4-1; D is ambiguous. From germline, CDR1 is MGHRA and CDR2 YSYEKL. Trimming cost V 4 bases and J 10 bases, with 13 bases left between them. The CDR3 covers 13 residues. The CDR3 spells CASSPPTRRKLFF. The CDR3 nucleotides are TGCGCCAGCAGCCCCCCCACGCGGAGAAAACTGTTTTTT.

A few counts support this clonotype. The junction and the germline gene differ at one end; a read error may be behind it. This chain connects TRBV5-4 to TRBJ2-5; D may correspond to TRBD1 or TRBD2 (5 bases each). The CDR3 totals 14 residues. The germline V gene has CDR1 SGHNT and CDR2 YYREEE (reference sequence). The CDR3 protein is CASNYLGDQETQYF. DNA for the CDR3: TGTGCCAGCAACTACTTGGGGGACCAGGAGACCCAGTACTTC. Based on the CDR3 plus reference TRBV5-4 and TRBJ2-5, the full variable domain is ETGVTQSPTHLIKTRGQQVTLRCSSQSGHNTVSWYQQALGQGPQFIFQYYREEENGRGNFPPRFSGLQFPNYSSELNVNALELDDSALYLCASNYLGDQETQYFGPGTRLLVL.

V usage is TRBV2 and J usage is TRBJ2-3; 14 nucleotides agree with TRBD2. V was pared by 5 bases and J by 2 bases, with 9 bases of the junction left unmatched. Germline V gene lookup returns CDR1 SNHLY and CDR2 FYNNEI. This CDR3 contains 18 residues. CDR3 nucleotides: TGTGCCAGCAGTTCCCCCGGGACTAGCGGGGGACCCACAGATACGCAGTATTTT. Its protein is CASSSPGTSGGPTDTQYF.

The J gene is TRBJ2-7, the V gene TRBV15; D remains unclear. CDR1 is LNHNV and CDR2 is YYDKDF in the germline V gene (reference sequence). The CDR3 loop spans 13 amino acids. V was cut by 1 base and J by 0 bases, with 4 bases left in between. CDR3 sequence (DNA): TGTGCCACCAGCAGAGTGGGCTCCTACGAGCAGTACGTC. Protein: CATSRVGSYEQYV.

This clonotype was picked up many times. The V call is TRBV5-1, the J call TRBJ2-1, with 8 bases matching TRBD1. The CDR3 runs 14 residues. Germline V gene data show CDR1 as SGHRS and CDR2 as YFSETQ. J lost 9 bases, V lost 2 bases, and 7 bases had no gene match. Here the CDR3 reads CASSFRTGWSEQFF. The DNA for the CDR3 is TGCGCCAGCAGCTTCCGGACAGGGTGGAGTGAGCAGTTCTTC.

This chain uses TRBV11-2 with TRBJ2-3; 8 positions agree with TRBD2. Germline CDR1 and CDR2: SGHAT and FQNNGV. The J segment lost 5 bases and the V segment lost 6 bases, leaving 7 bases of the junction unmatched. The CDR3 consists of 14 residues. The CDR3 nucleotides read TGTGCCAGCAGAGCGGGGGATGCTGGAGATACGCAGTATTTT. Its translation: CASRAGDAGDTQYF.

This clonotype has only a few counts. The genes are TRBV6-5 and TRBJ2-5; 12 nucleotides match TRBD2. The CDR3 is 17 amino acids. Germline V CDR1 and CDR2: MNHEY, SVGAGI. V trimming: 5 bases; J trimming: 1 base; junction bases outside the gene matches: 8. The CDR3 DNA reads TGTGCCAGCAGTCCTGAGGGACTAGCGGGTCCCCAAGAGACCCAGTACTTC. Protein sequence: CASSPEGLAGPQETQYF.

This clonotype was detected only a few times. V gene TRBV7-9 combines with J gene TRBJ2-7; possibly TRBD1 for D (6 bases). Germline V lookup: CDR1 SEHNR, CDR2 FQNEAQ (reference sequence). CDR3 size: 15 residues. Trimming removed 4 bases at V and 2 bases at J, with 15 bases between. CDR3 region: CASSSTYDRTYEQYV. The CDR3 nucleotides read TGTGCCAGCAGCTCGACCTATGACAGGACCTACGAGCAGTACGTC.

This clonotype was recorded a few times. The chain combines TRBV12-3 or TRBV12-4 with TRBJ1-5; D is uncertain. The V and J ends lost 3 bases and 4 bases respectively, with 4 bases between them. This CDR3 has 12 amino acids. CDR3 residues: CASSFRNQPQHF. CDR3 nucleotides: TGTGCCAGCAGTTTCAGGAATCAGCCCCAGCATTTT.

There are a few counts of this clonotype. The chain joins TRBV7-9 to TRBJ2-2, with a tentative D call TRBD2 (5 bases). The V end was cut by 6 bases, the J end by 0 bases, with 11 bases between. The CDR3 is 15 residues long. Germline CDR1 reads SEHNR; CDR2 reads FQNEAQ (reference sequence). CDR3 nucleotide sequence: TGTGCCAGCAGGTTCGCGACTACGAACACCGGGGAGCTGTTTTTT. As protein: CASRFATTNTGELFF.

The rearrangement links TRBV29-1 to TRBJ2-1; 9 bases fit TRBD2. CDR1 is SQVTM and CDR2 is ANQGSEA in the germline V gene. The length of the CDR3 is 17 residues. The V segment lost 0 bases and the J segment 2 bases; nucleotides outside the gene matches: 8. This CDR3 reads CSVEDPYSGGTYNEQFF. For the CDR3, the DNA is TGCAGCGTTGAAGATCCGTACAGCGGGGGGACCTACAATGAGCAGTTCTTC.

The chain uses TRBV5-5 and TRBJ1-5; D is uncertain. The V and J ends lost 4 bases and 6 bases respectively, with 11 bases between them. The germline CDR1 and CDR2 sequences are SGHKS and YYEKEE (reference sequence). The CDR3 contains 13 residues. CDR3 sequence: CASSLRSSQPQHF. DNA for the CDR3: TGTGCCAGCAGCCTCCGGTCCAGTCAGCCCCAGCATTTT.

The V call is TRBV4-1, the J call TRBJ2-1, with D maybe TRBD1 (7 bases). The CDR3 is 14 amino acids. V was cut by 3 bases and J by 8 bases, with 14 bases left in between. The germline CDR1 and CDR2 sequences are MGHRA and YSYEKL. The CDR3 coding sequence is TGCGCCAGCAGCCATGGGCCCAGGGGGGATGAGCAGTTCTTC. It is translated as CASSHGPRGDEQFF.

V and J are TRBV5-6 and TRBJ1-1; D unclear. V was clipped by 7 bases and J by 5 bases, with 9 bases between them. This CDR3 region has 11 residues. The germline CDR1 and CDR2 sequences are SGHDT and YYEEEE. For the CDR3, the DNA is TGTGCCAGCGAGGTGGGGACTGAAGCTTTCTTT. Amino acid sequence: CASEVGTEAFF.

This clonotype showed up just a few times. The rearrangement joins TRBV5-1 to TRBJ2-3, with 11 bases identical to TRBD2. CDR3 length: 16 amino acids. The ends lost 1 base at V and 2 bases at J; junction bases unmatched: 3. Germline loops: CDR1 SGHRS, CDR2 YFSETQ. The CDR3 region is CASSLPTSGDTDTQYF. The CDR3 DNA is TGCGCCAGCAGCTTGCCGACTAGCGGGGACACAGATACGCAGTATTTT.

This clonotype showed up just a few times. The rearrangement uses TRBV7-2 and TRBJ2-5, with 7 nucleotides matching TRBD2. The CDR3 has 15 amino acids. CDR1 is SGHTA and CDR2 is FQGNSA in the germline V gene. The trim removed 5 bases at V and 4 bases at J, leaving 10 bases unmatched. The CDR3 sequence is CASSTPGGLSETQYF. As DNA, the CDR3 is TGTGCCAGCAGCACCCCGGGGGGTCTTTCAGAGACCCAGTACTTC.

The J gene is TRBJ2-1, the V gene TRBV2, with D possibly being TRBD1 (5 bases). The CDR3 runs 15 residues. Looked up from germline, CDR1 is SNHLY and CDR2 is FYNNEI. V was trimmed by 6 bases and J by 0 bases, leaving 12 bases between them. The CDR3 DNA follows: TGTGCCAGCAGCGAGGACACGAGCTCCTACAATGAGCAGTTCTTC. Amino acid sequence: CASSEDTSSYNEQFF.

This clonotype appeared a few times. DNA for the CDR3: TGTGCCAGCAGCCCGCCGGAGGGCACCGGGGAGCTGTTTTTT. Its translation is CASSPPEGTGELFF. The genes are TRBV7-9 and TRBJ2-2; tentatively, D is TRBD2 (6 bases). Trimming stripped 5 bases from V and 4 bases from J, with 11 bases between. CDR1 is SEHNR, CDR2 FQNEAQ, per germline (reference sequence). The CDR3 totals 14 residues.